Below are 19 T cell receptor beta chains sequenced from a single sample in a study of CD8 T cells in Susac syndrome. Roughly 0.45 to 1 ug RNA was reverse transcribed with random hexamers. TCRdb ran MiXCR on the immunoSEQ multiplex PCR reads and lists one entry per CDR3 protein. The table lists some 190,000 distinct CDR3 sequences, approximately 94% of them singletons. Sequencing was carried out using CD4+ T cells from PBMCs. The receptors originated from a human donor with multiple sclerosis.

The V gene is TRBV9, the J gene TRBJ1-2; D gene ambiguous. The V gene lost 4 bases and the J gene lost 4 bases, with 8 bases spanning the gap. This CDR3 is 12 amino acids long. Germline CDR1 is SGDLS and CDR2 is YYNGEE. CDR3 DNA: TGTGCCAGCAGCCCCTCAAGCTATGGCTACACCTTC. The encoded protein is CASSPSSYGYTF.

V gene TRBV7-3 combines with J gene TRBJ2-3; 9 nucleotides align to TRBD2. The CDR3 has 16 amino acids. CDR1 SGHTA and CDR2 FQGTGA come from the germline V gene. With 2 bases clipped from V and 5 bases from J, the junction kept 8 bases outside the gene matches. Here the CDR3 DNA reads TGTGCCAGCAGCTTACGGCTAGCGGGGCCCAAAGATACGCAGTATTTT. Protein product: CASSLRLAGPKDTQYF.

This rearrangement joins TRBV7-3 to TRBJ2-3; 11 bases map to TRBD2. This CDR3 region has 16 residues. V lost 5 bases, J lost 0 bases, and 4 bases stayed unmatched. Looked up from germline, CDR1 is SGHTA and CDR2 is FQGTGA. This CDR3 reads CASSIRTSGSTDTQYF. The CDR3 region has the DNA TGTGCCAGCAGCATCAGGACTAGCGGGAGCACAGATACGCAGTATTTT. Based on the CDR3 plus reference TRBV7-3 and TRBJ2-3, the full variable domain is GAGVSQTPSNKVTEKGKYVELRCDPISGHTALYWYRQSLGQGPEFLIYFQGTGAADDSGLPNDRFFAVRPEGSVSTLKIQRTERGDSAVYLCASSIRTSGSTDTQYFGPGTRLTVL.

This clonotype has only one observation. The chain couples TRBV20-1 to TRBJ1-1; TRBD1 is a possible D gene (5 bases). The CDR3 has 12 residues. V shed 5 bases and J shed 1 base, with 8 bases lying between them. Germline CDR1 DFQATT, CDR2 SNEGSKA (reference sequence). The CDR3 sequence is CSAAGQNTEAFF. As DNA, the CDR3 is TGCAGTGCTGCTGGACAGAACACTGAAGCTTTCTTT.

DNA for the CDR3: TGTGCCAGCAACGGAGGCAGGGATTACGAGCAGTACTTC. This gives the protein CASNGGRDYEQYF. This sequence joins TRBV2 and TRBJ2-7; either TRBD1 or TRBD2 may supply D (5 bases each). The germline CDR1 and CDR2 sequences are SNHLY and FYNNEI. Trimming took 7 bases from V and 4 from J, leaving 14 bases between them. This CDR3 contains 13 residues.

The genes are TRBV25-1 and TRBJ1-2; the D gene is possibly TRBD1 (5 bases). This CDR3 has 13 amino acids. The germline V gene encodes CDR1 MGHDK and CDR2 SYGVNS. The V end lost 2 bases, the J end lost 8 bases, and 12 bases lay between the germline ends. The CDR3 reads CASSEDSPSGYTF. In nucleotides, the CDR3 is TGTGCCAGCAGTGAAGACAGCCCATCGGGCTACACCTTC.

The chain uses TRBV15 and TRBJ2-5; 9 bases line up with TRBD1. The CDR3 extends over 17 amino acids. The V segment lost 0 bases and the J segment 4 bases; nucleotides outside the gene matches: 9. CDR1 and CDR2 (germline): LNHNV, YYDKDF (reference sequence). The CDR3 region is CATSRDGQGLGRETQYF. Written as DNA, the CDR3 is TGTGCCACCAGCAGAGACGGACAGGGGTTAGGCCGAGAGACCCAGTACTTC.

This chain joins TRBV12-3 or TRBV12-4 and TRBJ1-2, with D possibly TRBD1 on 5 matching bases. The CDR3 has 16 amino acids. V shed 6 bases and J shed 5 bases, with 22 bases lying between them. Written as DNA, the CDR3 is TGTGCCAGCAGGCAATCACCCGGGACCGCCGCTTATGGCTACACCTTC. Translation: CASRQSPGTAAYGYTF.

The chain uses TRBV9 and TRBJ1-2, with unresolved D. This CDR3 is built from 14 residues. Germline V lookup: CDR1 SGDLS, CDR2 YYNGEE. V was pared by 4 bases and J by 3 bases, with 13 bases between. The CDR3 is CASSPQGSDYGYTF. The CDR3 DNA sequence: TGTGCCAGCAGCCCGCAAGGGAGTGACTATGGCTACACCTTC.

This clonotype has a single count. V usage is TRBV24-1 and J usage is TRBJ2-7; perhaps TRBD1 as D (7 bases). The germline CDR1 and CDR2 sequences are KGHDR and SFDVKD. Trimming shortened V by 3 bases and J by 7 bases, and 12 bases separated the two germline ends. This CDR3 region has 13 residues. In DNA, the CDR3 is TGTGCCACCAGTGATGCGGGACAGAGAGAGCAGTACTTC. It encodes CATSDAGQREQYF.

The rearrangement links TRBV7-2 to TRBJ1-2, with 8 bases aligning to TRBD1. In germline, CDR1 is SGHTA, CDR2 FQGNSA. CDR3 length equals 15 residues. With 5 bases clipped from V and 3 bases from J, the junction kept 8 bases outside the gene matches. CDR3: CASSTGQGRYYGYTF. CDR3 in DNA: TGTGCCAGCAGCACCGGACAGGGAAGATACTATGGCTACACCTTC.

The V gene is TRBV20-1, the J gene TRBJ1-6; 11 bases match TRBD1. CDR1 is DFQATT and CDR2 is SNEGSKA in the germline V gene (reference sequence). There are 14 residues in the CDR3. Trimming at V came to 5 bases and at J to 10 bases, leaving 7 bases not matched to a gene. The CDR3 DNA reads as TGCAGTGCTGCGGTGGGGACAGGGGGGTCACCCCTCCACTTT. It specifies CSAAVGTGGSPLHF.

This chain links TRBV7-3 with TRBJ2-3; possibly TRBD1 for D (5 bases). Looked up from germline, CDR1 is SGHTA and CDR2 is FQGTGA. The ends were cut back, 4 bases at V and 5 bases at J, with 16 bases in the middle. The CDR3 sequence is 15 residues long. The CDR3 protein is CASSSTGAIGDTQYF. CDR3 nucleotides: TGTGCCAGCAGCTCCACTGGGGCTATCGGAGATACGCAGTATTTT.

The CDR3 coding sequence is TGTGCCAGCAGGGCGGGTGGCACTGGAAACACCATATATTTT. It yields the protein CASRAGGTGNTIYF. V and J are TRBV7-2 and TRBJ1-3, with D unclear. The germline V gene has CDR1 SGHTA and CDR2 FQGNSA. This CDR3 is built from 14 residues. The V end lost 6 bases, the J end lost 2 bases, and 11 bases lay between the germline ends.

The chain is built from TRBV7-9 and TRBJ1-4; possible D gene TRBD1, 5 bases. CDR3 length: 15 residues. Per germline, CDR1 SEHNR and CDR2 FQNEAQ (reference sequence). The V gene lost 5 bases and the J gene lost 8 bases, with 18 bases spanning the gap. The CDR3 bases are TGTGCCAGCAGCCCTCACGGGGCCCTCCGGGAAAAACTGTTTTTT. Amino acid sequence: CASSPHGALREKLFF.

V gene TRBV7-2 combines with J gene TRBJ2-7; D is perhaps TRBD1 (6 bases). Germline loops: CDR1 SGHTA, CDR2 FQGNSA. The CDR3 runs to 15 residues. V lost 3 bases and J 0 bases, leaving 12 bases between the germline ends. CDR3 DNA: TGTGCCAGCAGCTTGTGGACAGACCGCTCCTACGAGCAGTACTTC. Amino acid sequence: CASSLWTDRSYEQYF.

V gene TRBV9 combines with J gene TRBJ2-1; 9 bases line up with TRBD2. This CDR3 contains 15 residues. The germline V gene has CDR1 SGDLS and CDR2 YYNGEE. Trimming took 1 base from V and 9 from J; bases not matched to a gene: 8. The CDR3 bases are TGTGCCAGCAGCGTATCCCCCCAGCGGGGGGCTGAGCAGTTCTTC. Translating it yields CASSVSPQRGAEQFF.

V gene TRBV30 combines with J gene TRBJ1-4; perhaps TRBD1 as D (5 bases). CDR3 length equals 15 residues. The V and J ends lost 3 bases and 8 bases respectively, with 19 bases between them. Germline loops: CDR1 GTSNPN, CDR2 SVGIG (reference sequence). CDR3 DNA: TGTGCCTGGAGGGACCGGGGACGGGGAGGAGAAAAACTGTTTTTT. It yields the protein CAWRDRGRGGEKLFF.

This chain links TRBV25-1 with TRBJ2-7; unclear D gene. V lost 4 bases and J 3 bases, leaving 4 bases between the germline ends. The germline CDR1 and CDR2 sequences are MGHDK and SYGVNS. There are 11 residues in the CDR3. DNA for the CDR3: TGTGCCAGCAGTGGATTCTACGAGCAGTACTTC. This gives the protein CASSGFYEQYF.